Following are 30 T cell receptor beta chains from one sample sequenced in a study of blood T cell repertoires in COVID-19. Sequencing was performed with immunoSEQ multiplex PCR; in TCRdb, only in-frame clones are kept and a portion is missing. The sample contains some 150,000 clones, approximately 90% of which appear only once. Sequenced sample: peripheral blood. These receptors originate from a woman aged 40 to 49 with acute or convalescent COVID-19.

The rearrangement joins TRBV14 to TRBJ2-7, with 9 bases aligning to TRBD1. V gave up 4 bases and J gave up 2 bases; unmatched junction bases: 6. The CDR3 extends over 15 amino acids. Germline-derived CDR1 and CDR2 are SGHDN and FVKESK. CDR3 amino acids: CASSLGQGIAYEQYF. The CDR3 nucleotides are TGTGCCAGCAGCCTAGGACAGGGGATAGCCTACGAGCAGTACTTC.

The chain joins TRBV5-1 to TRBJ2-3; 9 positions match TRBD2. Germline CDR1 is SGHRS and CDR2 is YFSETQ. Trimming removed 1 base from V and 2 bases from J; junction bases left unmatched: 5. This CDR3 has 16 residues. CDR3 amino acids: CASSLPLAGTTDTQYF. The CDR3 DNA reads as TGCGCCAGCAGCTTGCCCCTAGCGGGGACCACAGATACGCAGTATTTT. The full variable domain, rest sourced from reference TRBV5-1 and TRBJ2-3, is KAGVTQTPRYLIKTRGQQVTLSCSPISGHRSVSWYQQTPGQGLQFLFEYFSETQRNKGNFPGRFSGRQFSNSRSEMNVSTLELGDSALYLCASSLPLAGTTDTQYFGPGTRLTVL.

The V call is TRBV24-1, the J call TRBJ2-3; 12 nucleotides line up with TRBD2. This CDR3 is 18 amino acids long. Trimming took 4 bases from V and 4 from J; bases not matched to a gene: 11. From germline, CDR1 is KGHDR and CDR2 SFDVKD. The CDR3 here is CATSDHRLAGVRADTQYF. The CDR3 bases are TGTGCCACCAGTGACCACAGACTAGCGGGAGTTCGGGCAGATACGCAGTATTTT.

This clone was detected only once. CDR3 amino acids: CASREGRGSGEKLFF. In DNA form, the CDR3 reads TGTGCCAGCAGGGAAGGACGGGGATCTGGTGAAAAACTGTTTTTT. The chain employs TRBV6-4 and TRBJ1-4; D is unresolved. Germline CDR1 and CDR2: MRHNA and SNTAGT. V shed 6 bases and J shed 7 bases, with 18 bases lying between them. The CDR3 runs to 15 residues.

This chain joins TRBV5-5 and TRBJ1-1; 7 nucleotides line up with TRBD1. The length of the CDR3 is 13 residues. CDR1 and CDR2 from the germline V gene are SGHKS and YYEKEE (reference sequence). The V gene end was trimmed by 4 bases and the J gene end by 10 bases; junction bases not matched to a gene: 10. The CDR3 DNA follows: TGTGCCAGCAGCCAATGGACCGGGACAGTAGCTTTCTTT. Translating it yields CASSQWTGTVAFF.

In nucleotides, the CDR3 is TGTGCCAGTATGGGGAAGGGAGTCGCGGAGACCCAGTACTTC. Amino acids: CASMGKGVAETQYF. The chain has TRBV19 and TRBJ2-5; D possibly corresponds to TRBD2 (5 bases). Germline CDR1 and CDR2: LNHDA and SQIVND (reference sequence). V lost 7 bases and J lost 5, with 17 bases in between. The CDR3 is 14 residues long.

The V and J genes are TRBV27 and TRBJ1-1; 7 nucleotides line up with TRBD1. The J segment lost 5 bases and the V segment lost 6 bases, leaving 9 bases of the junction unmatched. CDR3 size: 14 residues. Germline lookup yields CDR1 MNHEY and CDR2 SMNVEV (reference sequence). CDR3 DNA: TGTGCCAGCAGGGGACTGACAGGGAGGACTGAAGCTTTCTTT. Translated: CASRGLTGRTEAFF.

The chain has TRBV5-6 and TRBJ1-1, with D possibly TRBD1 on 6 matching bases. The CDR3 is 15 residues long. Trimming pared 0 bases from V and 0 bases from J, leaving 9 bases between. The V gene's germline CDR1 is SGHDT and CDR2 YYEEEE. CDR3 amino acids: CASSLVQGMNTEAFF. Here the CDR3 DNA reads TGTGCCAGCAGCTTGGTTCAGGGGATGAACACTGAAGCTTTCTTT.

CDR3 sequence (DNA): TGTGCCAGCAGCTTCCGCCCGGGAGGGATCCACGAGCAGTACTTC. Protein product: CASSFRPGGIHEQYF. The chain joins TRBV7-3 to TRBJ2-7, with 8 bases matching TRBD2. CDR1 and CDR2 from the germline V gene are SGHTA and FQGTGA. V lost 3 bases and J lost 5; bases outside the gene matches: 9. CDR3 length: 15 residues.

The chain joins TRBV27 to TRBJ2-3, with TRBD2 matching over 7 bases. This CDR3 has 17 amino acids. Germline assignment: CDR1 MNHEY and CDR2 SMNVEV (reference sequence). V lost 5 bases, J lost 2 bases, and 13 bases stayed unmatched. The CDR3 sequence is CASSAPSPSGYTDTQYF. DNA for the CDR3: TGTGCCAGCAGTGCTCCTTCCCCTAGCGGTTACACAGATACGCAGTATTTT.

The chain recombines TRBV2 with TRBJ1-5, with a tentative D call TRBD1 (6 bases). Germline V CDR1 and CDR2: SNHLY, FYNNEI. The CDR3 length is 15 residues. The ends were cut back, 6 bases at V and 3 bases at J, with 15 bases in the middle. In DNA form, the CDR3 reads TGTGCCAGCAGGGAACAGGGATACGACAATCAGCCCCAGCATTTT. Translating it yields CASREQGYDNQPQHF. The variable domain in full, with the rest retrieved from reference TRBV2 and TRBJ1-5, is EPEVTQTPSHQVTQMGQEVILRCVPISNHLYFYWYRQILGQKVEFLVSFYNNEISEKSEIFDDQFSVERPDGSNFTLKIRSTKLEDSAMYFCASREQGYDNQPQHFGDGTRLSIL.

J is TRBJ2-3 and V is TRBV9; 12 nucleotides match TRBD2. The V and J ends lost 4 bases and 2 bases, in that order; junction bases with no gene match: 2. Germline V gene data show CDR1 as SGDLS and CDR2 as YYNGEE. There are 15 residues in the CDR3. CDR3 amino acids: CASSPSGRATDTQYF. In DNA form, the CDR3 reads TGTGCCAGCAGCCCTAGCGGGAGGGCCACAGATACGCAGTATTTT.

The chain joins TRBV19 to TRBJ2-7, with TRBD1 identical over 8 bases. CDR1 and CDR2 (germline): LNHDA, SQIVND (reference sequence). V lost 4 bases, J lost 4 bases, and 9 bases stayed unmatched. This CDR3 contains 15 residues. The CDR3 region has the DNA TGTGCCAGTAGTAAATATGACAGGGGTGGGTACGAGCAGTACTTC. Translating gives CASSKYDRGGYEQYF.

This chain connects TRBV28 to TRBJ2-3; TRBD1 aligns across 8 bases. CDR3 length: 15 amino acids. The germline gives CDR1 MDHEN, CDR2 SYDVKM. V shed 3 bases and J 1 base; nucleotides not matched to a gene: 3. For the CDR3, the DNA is TGTGCCAGCAGTTTCCTACAGGGGGGCACAGATACGCAGTATTTT. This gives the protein CASSFLQGGTDTQYF.

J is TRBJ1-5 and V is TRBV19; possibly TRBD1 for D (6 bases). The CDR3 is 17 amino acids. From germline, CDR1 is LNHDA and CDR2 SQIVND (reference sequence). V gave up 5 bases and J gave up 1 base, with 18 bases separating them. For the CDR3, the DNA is TGTGCCAGTAGTCAATGGGGAGGGGGAACCAGCAATCAGCCCCAGCATTTT. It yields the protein CASSQWGGGTSNQPQHF.

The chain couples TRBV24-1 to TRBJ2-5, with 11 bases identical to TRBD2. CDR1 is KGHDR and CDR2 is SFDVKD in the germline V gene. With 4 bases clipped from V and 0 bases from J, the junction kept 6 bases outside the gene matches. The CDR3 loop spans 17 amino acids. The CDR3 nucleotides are TGTGCCACCAGTGACTCTCGACTAGCGGGATACCAAGAGACCCAGTACTTC. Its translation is CATSDSRLAGYQETQYF.

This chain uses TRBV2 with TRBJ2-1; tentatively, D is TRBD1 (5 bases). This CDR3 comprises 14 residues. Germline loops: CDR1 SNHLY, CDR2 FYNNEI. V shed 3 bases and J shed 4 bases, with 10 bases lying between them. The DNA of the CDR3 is TGTGCCAGCAGTGAGCAGGGCGCATACAATGAGCAGTTCTTC. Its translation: CASSEQGAYNEQFF.

The CDR3 DNA is TGTGCCAGCTCACCCTCGCTGGCGGGGGCAGTTGGCTACACCTTC. Protein: CASSPSLAGAVGYTF. The chain combines TRBV18 with TRBJ1-2; the D gene is possibly TRBD1 (6 bases). CDR3 length: 15 residues. The V gene's germline CDR1 is KGHSH and CDR2 LQKENI. Trimming removed 3 bases at V and 7 bases at J, with 18 bases between.

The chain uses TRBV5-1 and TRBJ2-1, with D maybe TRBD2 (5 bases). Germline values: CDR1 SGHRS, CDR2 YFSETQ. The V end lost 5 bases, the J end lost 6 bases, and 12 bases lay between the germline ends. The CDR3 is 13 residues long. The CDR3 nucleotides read TGCGCCAGCAGTTTCCCTGAGGGCAATGAGCAGTTCTTC. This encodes CASSFPEGNEQFF.

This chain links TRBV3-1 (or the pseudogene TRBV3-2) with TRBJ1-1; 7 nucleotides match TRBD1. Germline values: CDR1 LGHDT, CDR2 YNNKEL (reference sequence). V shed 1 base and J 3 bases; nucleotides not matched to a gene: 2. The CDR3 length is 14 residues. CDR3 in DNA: TGTGCCAGCAGCCAAGGACAGGGCTACACTGAAGCTTTCTTT. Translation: CASSQGQGYTEAFF.

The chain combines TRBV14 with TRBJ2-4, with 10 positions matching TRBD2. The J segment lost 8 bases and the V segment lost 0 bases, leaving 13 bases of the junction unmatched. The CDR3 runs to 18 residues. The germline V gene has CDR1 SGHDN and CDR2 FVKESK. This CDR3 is CASSQDSLAGRSDYIQYF. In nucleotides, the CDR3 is TGTGCCAGCAGCCAAGATTCACTAGCGGGGAGATCTGACTACATTCAGTACTTC.

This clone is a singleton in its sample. Written as DNA, the CDR3 is TGCGCCAGCAGCCAAGATCGGGTTCAGGGCAGGTTTTATGGCTACACCTTC. As protein: CASSQDRVQGRFYGYTF. The chain uses TRBV4-1 and TRBJ1-2; D possibly corresponds to TRBD1 (5 bases). Deletions cut 0 bases from V and 5 bases from J, with 19 bases between. The CDR3 loop spans 17 amino acids. CDR1 and CDR2 from the germline V gene are MGHRA and YSYEKL.

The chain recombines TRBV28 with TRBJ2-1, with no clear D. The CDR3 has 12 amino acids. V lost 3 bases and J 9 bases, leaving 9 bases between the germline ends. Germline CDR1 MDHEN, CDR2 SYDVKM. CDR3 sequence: CASSFLSGEQFF. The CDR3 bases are TGTGCCAGCAGTTTCCTTTCGGGTGAGCAGTTCTTC.

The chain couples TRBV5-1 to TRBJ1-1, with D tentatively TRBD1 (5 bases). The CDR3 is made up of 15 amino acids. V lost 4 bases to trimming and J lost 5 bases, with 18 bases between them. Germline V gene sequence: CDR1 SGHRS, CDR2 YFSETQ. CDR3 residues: CASSPGGTLRTEAFF. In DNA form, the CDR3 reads TGCGCCAGCAGCCCCGGAGGGACCCTAAGGACTGAAGCTTTCTTT.

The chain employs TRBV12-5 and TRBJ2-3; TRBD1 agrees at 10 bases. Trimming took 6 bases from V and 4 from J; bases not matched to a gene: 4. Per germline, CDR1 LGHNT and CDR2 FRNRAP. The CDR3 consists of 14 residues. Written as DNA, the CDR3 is TGTGCTAGTGGCCCGGGACAGGGGCCAGATACGCAGTATTTT. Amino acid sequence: CASGPGQGPDTQYF.

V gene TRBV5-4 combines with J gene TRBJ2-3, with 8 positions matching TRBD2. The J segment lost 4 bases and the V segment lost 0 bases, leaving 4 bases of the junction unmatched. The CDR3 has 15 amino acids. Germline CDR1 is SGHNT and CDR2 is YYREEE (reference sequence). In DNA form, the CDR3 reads TGTGCCAGCAGCTTGGCGGGAGGGCCATCAGATACGCAGTATTTT. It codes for CASSLAGGPSDTQYF.

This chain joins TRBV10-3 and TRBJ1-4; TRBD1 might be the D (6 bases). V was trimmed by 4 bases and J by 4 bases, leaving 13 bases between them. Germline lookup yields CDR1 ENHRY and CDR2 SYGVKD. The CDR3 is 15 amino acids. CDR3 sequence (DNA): TGTGCCATCAGTGTAGGACAGCAGTATAATGAAAAACTGTTTTTT. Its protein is CAISVGQQYNEKLFF.

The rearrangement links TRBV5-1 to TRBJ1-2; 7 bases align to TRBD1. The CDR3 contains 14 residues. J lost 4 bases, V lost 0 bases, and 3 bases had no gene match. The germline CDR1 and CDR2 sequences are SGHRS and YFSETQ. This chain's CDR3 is CASSLGDSGYGYTF. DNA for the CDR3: TGCGCCAGCAGCTTGGGGGACAGTGGCTATGGCTACACCTTC.

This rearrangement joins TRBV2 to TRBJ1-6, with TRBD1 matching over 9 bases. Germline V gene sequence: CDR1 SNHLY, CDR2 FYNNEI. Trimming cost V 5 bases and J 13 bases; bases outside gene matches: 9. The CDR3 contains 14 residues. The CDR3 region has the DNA TGTGCCAGCAGTACCGGGACAGGGAATCTCCCCCTCCACTTT. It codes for CASSTGTGNLPLHF.

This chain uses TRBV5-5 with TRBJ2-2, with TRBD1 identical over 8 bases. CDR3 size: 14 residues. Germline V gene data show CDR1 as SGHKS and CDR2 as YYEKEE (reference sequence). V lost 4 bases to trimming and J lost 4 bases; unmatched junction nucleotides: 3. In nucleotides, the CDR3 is TGTGCCAGCAGCCCGACAGGGGTCACCGGGGAGCTGTTTTTT. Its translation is CASSPTGVTGELFF.